This TCR beta chain appears in the sequencing data of a study of T cell changes during pregnancy in multiple sclerosis. V dropped 4 bases and J dropped 6; count of bases not matched to a gene: 10. Looked up from germline, CDR1 is SGHNT and CDR2 is YENEEA. This CDR3 is built from 17 residues. Profiling relied on immunoSEQ multiplex PCR, and the TCRdb table lists in-frame clones only, not all of them. The repertoire consists of 70,000 to 75,000 clones, with roughly 92% occurring once and the leading ten covering approximately 2%. This receptor was taken from a female donor with multiple sclerosis, enrolled in a pregnancy study. This specimen was peripheral blood, taken in the second trimester of pregnancy. The gene calls are TRBV11-3 and TRBJ2-1, with 12 nucleotides matching TRBD2. CDR3 sequence: CASSSALAGGGFNEQFF. The CDR3 nucleotides are TGTGCCAGCAGCTCCGCACTAGCGGGGGGCGGGTTCAATGAGCAGTTCTTC. Using reference TRBV11-3 and TRBJ2-1 for the parts outside the CDR3, the full variable domain is EAGVVQSPRYKIIEKKQPVAFWCNPISGHNTLYWYLQNLGQGPELLIRYENEEAVDDSQLPKDRFSAERLKGVDSTLKIQPAELGDSAVYLCASSSALAGGGFNEQFFGPGTRLTVL.